The 23 T cell receptor beta chains below all came from one sample that was sequenced in a study of Ad26.COV2.S vaccination and SARS-CoV-2 variants. Specified treatment: around 19 received Ad26.COV2.S at low or high dose, single or two shots; several received placebo; per-sample allocation not given. It was on day 63 after the first vaccine or placebo injection that samples were taken. Assay: immunoSEQ multiplex PCR; the TCRdb copy retains only in-frame clones and omits some. This sample has roughly 420,000 clones, with 85% to 90% found just once. Sequencing used peripheral blood, obtained in a trial of Ad26.COV2.S vaccine versus placebo. The receptor set was obtained from a person aged 18-65 years who received the Ad26.COV2.S COVID-19 vaccine or a placebo.

The V call is TRBV5-1, the J call TRBJ2-3, with 9 bases that match TRBD1. The CDR3 is 16 residues long. V trimming: 0 bases; J trimming: 3 bases; junction bases outside the gene matches: 5. CDR1 and CDR2 from the germline V gene are SGHRS and YFSETQ. The CDR3 region has the DNA TGCGCCAGCAGCTTGGGTCTCGACAGGGGGACAGATACGCAGTATTTT. It yields the protein CASSLGLDRGTDTQYF. Full variable domain (missing parts from reference TRBV5-1 and TRBJ2-3): KAGVTQTPRYLIKTRGQQVTLSCSPISGHRSVSWYQQTPGQGLQFLFEYFSETQRNKGNFPGRFSGRQFSNSRSEMNVSTLELGDSALYLCASSLGLDRGTDTQYFGPGTRLTVL.

This sequence joins TRBV5-8 and TRBJ1-2, with a tentative D call TRBD1 (5 bases). V lost 4 bases, J lost 4 bases, and 17 bases lay in between. The CDR3 has 15 amino acids. The germline V gene has CDR1 SGHTS and CDR2 YDEGEE. CDR3: CASSLRGLTLYGYTF. Written as DNA, the CDR3 is TGTGCCAGCAGCCTGAGGGGACTTACCCTCTATGGCTACACCTTC. The full variable domain, in which reference TRBV5-8 and TRBJ1-2 provide the parts outside the CDR3, is EAGVTQSPTHLIKTRGQQATLRCSPISGHTSVYWYQQALGLGLQFLLWYDEGEERNRGNFPPRFSGRQFPNYSSELNVNALELEDSALYLCASSLRGLTLYGYTFGSGTRLTVV.

This chain's CDR3 is CASSRPSGRFYEQYF. The CDR3 DNA reads TGTGCCAGCAGCCGTCCTAGCGGGAGGTTCTACGAGCAGTACTTC. The chain combines TRBV7-9 with TRBJ2-7; 11 bases are shared with TRBD2. CDR3 length: 15 amino acids. V shed 5 bases and J 3 bases; nucleotides not matched to a gene: 6. In germline, CDR1 is SEHNR, CDR2 FQNEAQ (reference sequence).

This chain joins TRBV18 and TRBJ1-4; D may be TRBD1 (5 bases). V shed 3 bases and J shed 8 bases, with 16 bases lying between them. CDR3 length equals 15 residues. Germline V gives CDR1 KGHSH, CDR2 LQKENI. CDR3 nucleotide sequence: TGTGCCAGCTCACCTTCCCGTGGGGCGGAGGAAAAACTGTTTTTT. It translates to CASSPSRGAEEKLFF.

This clone was observed a few times. The V gene is TRBV7-9, the J gene TRBJ2-3; 9 nucleotides agree with TRBD1. The CDR3 contains 15 residues. Trimming cost V 5 bases and J 5 bases; bases outside gene matches: 8. The germline CDR1 and CDR2 sequences are SEHNR and FQNEAQ (reference sequence). The CDR3 coding sequence is TGTGCCAGCAGCCGGACAGGGGAGGTCGGAGATACGCAGTATTTT. This codes for CASSRTGEVGDTQYF.

In its sample, this clone was seen once. This chain uses TRBV9 with TRBJ1-3, with D possibly being TRBD1 (6 bases). Germline-derived CDR1 and CDR2 are SGDLS and YYNGEE. V was clipped by 2 bases and J by 0 bases, with 12 bases between them. The CDR3 totals 16 residues. The CDR3 DNA reads TGTGCCAGCAGCGTCCAACAGGGCAGCTCTGGAAACACCATATATTTT. Translating it yields CASSVQQGSSGNTIYF.

The V gene is TRBV4-3, the J gene TRBJ1-2; TRBD1 is a possible D gene (6 bases). The CDR3 extends over 18 amino acids. CDR1 LGHNA and CDR2 YSLEER come from the germline V gene. The V gene lost 0 bases and the J gene lost 0 bases, with 17 bases spanning the gap. CDR3 sequence reads: CASSQDGLGHKANYGYTF. CDR3 DNA sequence: TGCGCCAGCAGCCAAGATGGGTTGGGACACAAAGCTAACTATGGCTACACCTTC.

The chain combines TRBV13 with TRBJ2-1, with unresolved D. V dropped 4 bases and J dropped 8 bases, with 21 bases sitting between them. The CDR3 extends over 16 amino acids. CDR1 is PRHDT, CDR2 FYEKMQ, per germline (reference sequence). The CDR3 spells CASSSTRKLAYDEQFF. The CDR3, as DNA: TGTGCCAGCAGCTCGACCCGAAAGCTTGCTTACGATGAGCAGTTCTTC. Combining the CDR3 with reference TRBV13 and TRBJ2-1 gives the whole variable domain AAGVIQSPRHLIKEKRETATLKCYPIPRHDTVYWYQQGPGQDPQFLISFYEKMQSDKGSIPDRFSAQQFSDYHSELNMSSLELGDSALYFCASSSTRKLAYDEQFFGPGTRLTVL.

The gene calls are TRBV28 and TRBJ1-4; the D gene is possibly TRBD1 (6 bases). CDR3 size: 18 residues. The ends were cut back, 1 base at V and 8 bases at J, with 23 bases in the middle. Germline V gene lookup returns CDR1 MDHEN and CDR2 SYDVKM. The CDR3 DNA reads TGTGCCAGCAGTTTATTGTGGGGACAATTTCCCTCAGGGGAAAAACTGTTTTTT. Amino acid sequence: CASSLLWGQFPSGEKLFF.

CDR3: CASSMDGHEQYV. The DNA of the CDR3 is TGTGCCAGCAGTATGGACGGACACGAGCAGTACGTC. The rearrangement joins TRBV6-5 to TRBJ2-7; D gene ambiguous. Trimming took off 5 bases at V and 5 bases at J, with 10 bases between the two ends. Germline CDR1 and CDR2: MNHEY and SVGAGI. The CDR3 covers 12 residues.

V and J are TRBV27 and TRBJ2-3; 11 positions match TRBD2. V was clipped by 5 bases and J by 2 bases; unmatched bases: 6. Germline V gene sequence: CDR1 MNHEY, CDR2 SMNVEV (reference sequence). This CDR3 has 16 amino acids. The CDR3 sequence: CASSPGTSGSTDTQYF. The CDR3 DNA reads TGTGCCAGCAGTCCGGGGACTAGCGGATCCACAGATACGCAGTATTTT.

This chain joins TRBV24-1 and TRBJ2-3; 8 bases align to TRBD1. With V trimmed by 2 bases and J by 0 bases, 3 bases remained unmatched. The V gene's germline CDR1 is KGHDR and CDR2 SFDVKD. The CDR3 runs to 16 residues. The CDR3 DNA reads TGTGCCACCAGTGATTCCGGACAGGGTAGCACAGATACGCAGTATTTT. It translates to CATSDSGQGSTDTQYF.

This clone was detected a few times. The chain is built from TRBV2 and TRBJ2-2, with 7 bases identical to TRBD2. This CDR3 spans 13 amino acids. V gave up 6 bases and J gave up 4 bases; unmatched junction bases: 2. Per the germline V gene, CDR1 is SNHLY and CDR2 is FYNNEI. The CDR3 region has the DNA TGTGCCAGCAGGCCGGGGGGCACCGGGGAGCTGTTTTTT. It codes for CASRPGGTGELFF.

The gene calls are TRBV6-6 and TRBJ2-7; no definite D call. Per the germline V gene, CDR1 is MNHNY and CDR2 is SVGAGI (reference sequence). The V end lost 5 bases, the J end lost 0 bases, and 8 bases lay between the germline ends. The CDR3 totals 13 residues. The CDR3 sequence: CASSPGSSYEQYV. As DNA, the CDR3 is TGTGCCAGCAGTCCCGGTTCCTCCTACGAGCAGTACGTC.

The chain recombines TRBV6-6 with TRBJ1-1; 8 bases fit TRBD1. Germline V lookup: CDR1 MNHNY, CDR2 SVGAGI (reference sequence). The CDR3 loop spans 15 amino acids. J lost 0 bases, V lost 6 bases, and 6 bases had no gene match. In DNA, the CDR3 is TGTGCCAGCAGGGACAGGGAAGGGATGAACACTGAAGCTTTCTTT. Amino acid sequence: CASRDREGMNTEAFF.

The chain carries TRBV6-5 and TRBJ1-1; possibly TRBD1 for D (6 bases). Trimming pared 1 base from V and 4 bases from J, leaving 10 bases between. This CDR3 contains 14 residues. Germline V gene lookup returns CDR1 MNHEY and CDR2 SVGAGI. DNA for the CDR3: TGTGCCAGCAGTTACTGGGACATAGGCACTGAAGCTTTCTTT. Encoded protein: CASSYWDIGTEAFF.

The chain combines TRBV6-5 with TRBJ1-1; possible D gene TRBD1, 6 bases. Germline V gives CDR1 MNHEY, CDR2 SVGAGI. The CDR3 is 14 residues long. Trimming removed 6 bases from V and 8 bases from J, with 19 bases in between. Here the CDR3 reads CASSQPWGRSEAFF. DNA of the CDR3: TGTGCCAGCAGCCAACCCTGGGGGCGAAGCGAAGCTTTCTTT.

This sequence joins TRBV11-3 and TRBJ2-3; D is perhaps TRBD1 or TRBD2 (7 bases each). Trimming shortened V by 5 bases and J by 6 bases, and 15 bases separated the two germline ends. The germline V gene encodes CDR1 SGHNT and CDR2 YENEEA. This CDR3 spans 14 amino acids. The CDR3 DNA sequence: TGTGCCAGCAGCCCTCGACAGGGAGGGGATACGCAGTATTTT. This encodes CASSPRQGGDTQYF.

This clone was observed a handful of times. The genes are TRBV7-9 and TRBJ1-2, with no clear D. CDR1 is SEHNR and CDR2 is FQNEAQ in the germline V gene (reference sequence). The CDR3 loop spans 16 amino acids. V lost 2 bases to trimming and J lost 3 bases, with 16 bases between them. This CDR3 reads CASSLRASAGDYGYTF. In DNA, the CDR3 is TGTGCCAGCAGCTTACGAGCGTCTGCGGGTGACTATGGCTACACCTTC.

CDR3 nucleotide sequence: TGTGCCAGCAGCTTGGGGACGAGCTCTGGAAACACCATATATTTT. It translates to CASSLGTSSGNTIYF. The chain employs TRBV5-8 and TRBJ1-3, with unresolved D. The CDR3 spans 15 residues. CDR1 is SGHTS and CDR2 is YDEGEE in the germline V gene. V was cut by 0 bases and J by 0 bases, with 7 bases left in between.

This chain links TRBV7-3 with TRBJ1-1; no clear D. The length of the CDR3 is 14 residues. The germline V gene encodes CDR1 SGHTA and CDR2 FQGTGA. V lost 2 bases and J lost 8, with 15 bases in between. The CDR3 region is CASSLSPAAEEAFF. The DNA of the CDR3 is TGTGCCAGCAGCTTATCCCCAGCAGCCGAAGAAGCTTTCTTT.

This clone was seen a single time. This sample includes further DNA sequences coding for the same CDR3. This chain connects TRBV11-3 to TRBJ2-1; D ambiguous. Between the trimmed V and J ends, which lost 6 bases and 3 bases, there was a span of 9 bases. CDR1 SGHNT and CDR2 YENEEA come from the germline V gene. The CDR3 spans 13 residues. Written as DNA, the CDR3 is TGTGCCAGCAGTCTCGACAACTACAATGAGCAGTTCTTC. It translates to CASSLDNYNEQFF. Full variable domain (outside the CDR3, taken from reference TRBV11-3 and TRBJ2-1): EAGVVQSPRYKIIEKKQPVAFWCNPISGHNTLYWYLQNLGQGPELLIRYENEEAVDDSQLPKDRFSAERLKGVDSTLKIQPAELGDSAVYLCASSLDNYNEQFFGPGTRLTVL.

The chain joins TRBV29-1 to TRBJ1-2; tentatively, D is TRBD1 (5 bases). From germline, CDR1 is SQVTM and CDR2 ANQGSEA. The CDR3 consists of 16 residues. Trimming shortened V by 3 bases and J by 5 bases, and 22 bases separated the two germline ends. In DNA, the CDR3 is TGCAGCGTTGAGCCCCGGCCGGGGCACCGCTTATATGGCTACACCTTC. Protein sequence: CSVEPRPGHRLYGYTF.